This T cell receptor (beta chain) was sequenced for a study of cytomegalovirus exposure and HLA in healthy donors. With respect to this clone: The antigen is unknown.

Broader study findings: Among TCR beta chains, those listed as cytomegalovirus-associated numbered some 170.

J lost 3 bases, V lost 5 bases, and 6 bases had no gene match. Germline V gives CDR1 SGHRS, CDR2 YFSETQ. The CDR3 contains 15 residues. With 60 Vbeta and 13 Jbeta primers, the PCR was carried out. Data came from immunoSEQ multiplex PCR; TCRdb stores just in-frame clones and leaves some out. The sample records about 140,000 clones, around 65% being singletons. This chain connects TRBV5-1 to TRBJ2-2; 8 bases are shared with TRBD1. The sequenced material came from PBMCs. The clonotype was recovered from a male donor in good health and CMV-seronegative. CDR3 nucleotides: TGCGCCAGCAGGTGGAGACAGGGGTACACCGGGGAGCTGTTTTTT. Amino acids: CASRWRQGYTGELFF.